This T cell receptor beta chain originates from a study of T cell repertoires in cytomegalovirus infection (dated by TCRdb to between 2018 and 2020). With respect to the entire study: Recently identified HLA-C-restricted CMV epitopes, whose presentation resists viral immunomodulation, were targeted by peptide stimulations together with well-studied HLA-B-restricted epitopes. Because public TCR beta signatures pointed to carriage of CMV infection together with the matching HLA type, the HLA type of each donor mattered for the analysis. Beyond this particular receptor, the publication reports: In the ex vivo response, HLA-C-restricted CMV-specific TCR beta clonotypes were dominant, and in two of eight donors the single most frequent clonotype came from this HLA-C-restricted group. Cumulative frequency of public TCR beta family members discriminated carriers of CMV infection plus the relevant HLA type in this cohort and an independent roughly 330-donor cohort.

This clonotype was detected a few times. Its antigen is currently not known. Base qualities are not recorded, but no much larger clone differs from it by a single base. The treatment or condition label, read with the paper, signifies: in vitro stimulation with specific CMV peptide epitopes to enrich CMV-specific T cells. The CDR3 runs 17 amino acids, cysteine and phenylalanine included. Here the CDR3 DNA is all that survives: 51 bases in frame from base 1. The germline V gene sets CDR1 to SGHAT and CDR2 to FQNNGV. The V and J ends are trimmed by 0 bases and 0 bases, leaving 12 bases between them. Sequencing was performed on an Illumina HiSeq 1500. TCRdb handled the public reads itself, with Q25 trimming in fastp and clone calling in MiXCR, and kept productive beta chains. When rows share a CDR3 protein, they turn into one entry using the most common DNA and genes. The sample table shows roughly 730,000 distinct CDR3 sequences, and around 32% are seen once. The ten largest account for roughly 20% of the sample.

The chain links TRBV11-2 with TRBJ1-5; no D gene can be assigned with confidence. The sequence was obtained from a human donor in good health (CMV status not recorded). Some clones in this sample may be carry-over from other donors' samples. Sequenced here: cultured PBMCs, sampled from culture after CMV antigen stimulation. In nucleotide form, the sequence is TGTGCCAGCAGCTTAGAAGACATAATTCATAGCAATCAGCCCCAGCATTTT. Its product reads: CASSLEDIIHSNQPQHF. When the CDR3 is completed using the reference TRBV11-2 and TRBJ1-5 genes on either side, the full variable domain is EAGVAQSPRYKIIEKRQSVAFWCNPISGHATLYWYQQILGQGPKLLIQFQNNGVVDDSQLPKDRFSAERLKGVDSTLKIQPAKLEDSAVYLCASSLEDIIHSNQPQHFGDGTRLSIL.